The entry that follows covers one T cell receptor beta chain sequence. The data are from a study of blood T cell repertoires in COVID-19. Turning to the study itself: Donors in the United States, Italy and Spain gave samples during acute or convalescent COVID-19. Sources were T cells, B-cell-depleted T cells, or PBMCs; the material itself was cDNA or gDNA.

Methods used by the authors: How many nucleated cells were present was estimated from reference gene primer amplification. The table came from immunoSEQ multiplex PCR; TCRdb's copy has only in-frame clones and leaves some out. V, J and clone size reflect that table, while D and trimming were determined from the DNA. The profile covers about 28,000 clones, with about 90% appearing a single time and roughly 5.4% taken by the ten largest. This CDR3 comprises 15 residues. The V gene lost 0 bases and the J gene lost 5 bases, with 12 bases spanning the gap. Germline-derived CDR1 and CDR2 are SGDLS and YYNGEE.

This clonotype originated in a man aged 60 to 69 with active COVID-19. This chain uses TRBV9 with TRBJ1-5; D perhaps matches TRBD1 (6 bases). Sample: peripheral blood. CDR3 region: CASSVGTARHQPQHF. As DNA, the CDR3 is TGTGCCAGCAGCGTAGGGACAGCACGCCATCAGCCCCAGCATTTT.